The present entry profiles one T cell receptor (beta chain) with its context. Its antigen is not known. The data are from a study of a mutant IDH1 vaccine in newly diagnosed glioma. Study-wide results and caveats: Of the patients, 80% to 95% had vaccine-induced immune responses.

Assay: immunoSEQ multiplex PCR; the TCRdb copy retains only in-frame clones and omits some. This sample has 40,000 to 50,000 clones; under 80% occur once, and the top ten carry 5% to 6%. The CDR3 is 14 amino acids. Per the germline V gene, CDR1 is MNHEY and CDR2 is SVGAGI. Losses at the gene ends were 6 bases for V and 4 bases for J; bases not matched to a gene: 8. The time point was: week 23, last vaccination. The investigators gave 300 ug of mutant IDH1 20-mer peptide in each vaccine dose, together with topical imiquimod. The sample was PBMCs, taken from a glioma patient whose treatment included an IDH1 peptide vaccine. The rearrangement uses TRBV6-5 and TRBJ1-1, with 7 nucleotides matching TRBD1. The receptor's source is a middle-aged man with glioma. CDR3 in DNA: TGTGCCAGCAGAACAGGGACAGCCACCACTGAAGCTTTCTTT. This encodes CASRTGTATTEAFF.